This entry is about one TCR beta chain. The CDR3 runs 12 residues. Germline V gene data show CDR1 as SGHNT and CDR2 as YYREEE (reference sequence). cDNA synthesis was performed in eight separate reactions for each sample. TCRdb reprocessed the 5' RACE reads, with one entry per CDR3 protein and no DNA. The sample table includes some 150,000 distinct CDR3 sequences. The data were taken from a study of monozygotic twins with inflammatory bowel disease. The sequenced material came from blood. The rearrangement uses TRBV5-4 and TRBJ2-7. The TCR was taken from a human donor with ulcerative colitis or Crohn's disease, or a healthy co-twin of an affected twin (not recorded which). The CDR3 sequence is CASSFGSYEQYF.